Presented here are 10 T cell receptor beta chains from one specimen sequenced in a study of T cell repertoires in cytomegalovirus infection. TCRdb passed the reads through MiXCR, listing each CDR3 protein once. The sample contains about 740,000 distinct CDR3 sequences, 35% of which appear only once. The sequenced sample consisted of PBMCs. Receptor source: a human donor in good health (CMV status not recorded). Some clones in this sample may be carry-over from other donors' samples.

CDR3 protein: CASSSPIAGNTIYF. CDR3 coding DNA: TGTGCCAGCAGTTCCCCTATAGCTGGAAACACCATATATTTT. The genes are TRBV6-6 and TRBJ1-3; D is uncertain. This CDR3 region has 14 residues. Germline V gives CDR1 MNHNY, CDR2 SVGAGI (reference sequence). Trimming removed 4 bases from V and 2 bases from J, with 9 bases in between.

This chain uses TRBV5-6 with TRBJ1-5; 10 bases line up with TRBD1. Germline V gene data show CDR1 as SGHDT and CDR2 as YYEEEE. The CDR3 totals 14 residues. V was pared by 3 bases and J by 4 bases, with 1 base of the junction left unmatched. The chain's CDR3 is CASSWGQGNQPQHF. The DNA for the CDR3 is TGTGCCAGCAGCTGGGGACAGGGGAATCAGCCCCAGCATTTT.

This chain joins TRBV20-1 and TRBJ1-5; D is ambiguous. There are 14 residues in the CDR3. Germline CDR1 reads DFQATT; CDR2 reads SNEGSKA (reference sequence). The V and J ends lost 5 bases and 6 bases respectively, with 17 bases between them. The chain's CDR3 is CSARRTLGAQPQHF. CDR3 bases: TGCAGTGCTCGCCGTACTCTTGGTGCTCAGCCCCAGCATTTT.

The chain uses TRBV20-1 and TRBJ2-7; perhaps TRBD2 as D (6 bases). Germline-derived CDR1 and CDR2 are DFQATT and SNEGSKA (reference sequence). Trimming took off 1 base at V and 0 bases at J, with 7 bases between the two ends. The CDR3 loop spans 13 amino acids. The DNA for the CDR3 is TGCAGTGCTAGAGCCGGGAGCTCCTACGAGCAGTACTTC. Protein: CSARAGSSYEQYF.

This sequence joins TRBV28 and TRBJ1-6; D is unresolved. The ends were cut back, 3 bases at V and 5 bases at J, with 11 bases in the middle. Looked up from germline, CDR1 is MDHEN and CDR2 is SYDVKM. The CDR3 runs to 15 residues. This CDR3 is CASSFITSDNSPLHF. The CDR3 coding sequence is TGTGCCAGCAGTTTTATTACCAGCGATAATTCACCCCTCCACTTT.

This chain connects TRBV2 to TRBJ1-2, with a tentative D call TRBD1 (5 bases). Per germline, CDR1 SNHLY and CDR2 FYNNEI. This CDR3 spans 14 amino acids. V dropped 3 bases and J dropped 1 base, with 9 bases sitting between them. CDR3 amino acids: CASSEGRVNYGYTF. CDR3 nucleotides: TGTGCCAGCAGTGAGGGCAGGGTTAACTATGGCTACACCTTC. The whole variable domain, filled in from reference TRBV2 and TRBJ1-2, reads EPEVTQTPSHQVTQMGQEVILRCVPISNHLYFYWYRQILGQKVEFLVSFYNNEISEKSEIFDDQFSVERPDGSNFTLKIRSTKLEDSAMYFCASSEGRVNYGYTFGSGTRLTVV.

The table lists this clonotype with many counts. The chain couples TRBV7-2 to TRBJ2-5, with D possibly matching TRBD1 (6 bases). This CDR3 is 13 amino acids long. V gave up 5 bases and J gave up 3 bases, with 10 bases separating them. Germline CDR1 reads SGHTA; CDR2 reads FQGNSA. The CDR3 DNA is TGTGCCAGCAGCCCTGGACAGAAAGAGACCCAGTACTTC. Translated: CASSPGQKETQYF.

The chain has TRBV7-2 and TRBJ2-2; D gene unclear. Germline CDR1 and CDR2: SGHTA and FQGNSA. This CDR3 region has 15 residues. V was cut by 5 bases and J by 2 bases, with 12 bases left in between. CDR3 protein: CASSRDNSNTGELFF. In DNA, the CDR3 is TGTGCCAGCAGCCGAGACAATTCCAACACCGGGGAGCTGTTTTTT. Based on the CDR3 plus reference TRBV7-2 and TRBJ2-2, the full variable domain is GAGVSQSPSNKVTEKGKDVELRCDPISGHTALYWYRQSLGQGLEFLIYFQGNSAPDKSGLPSDRFSAERTGGSVSTLTIQRTQQEDSAVYLCASSRDNSNTGELFFGEGSRLTVL.

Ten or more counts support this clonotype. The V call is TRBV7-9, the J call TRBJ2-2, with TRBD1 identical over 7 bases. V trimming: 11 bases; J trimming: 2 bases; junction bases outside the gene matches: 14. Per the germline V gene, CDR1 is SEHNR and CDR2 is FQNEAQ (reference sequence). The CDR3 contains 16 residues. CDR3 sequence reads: CAGKGFDRANTGELFF. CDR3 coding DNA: TGTGCCGGAAAGGGCTTCGACAGGGCTAACACCGGGGAGCTGTTTTTT.

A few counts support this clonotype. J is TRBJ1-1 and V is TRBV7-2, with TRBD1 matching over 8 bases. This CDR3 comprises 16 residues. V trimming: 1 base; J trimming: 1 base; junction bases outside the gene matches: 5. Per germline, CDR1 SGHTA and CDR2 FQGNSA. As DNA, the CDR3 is TGTGCCAGCAGCTTAGGGTTCAGGGGGCCGAACACTGAAGCTTTCTTT. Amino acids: CASSLGFRGPNTEAFF.